This T cell receptor (beta chain) was retrieved from a study of human T cells and chemical hapten exposure. Study background: Investigators sensitized around 2 cm by around 2 cm of upper inner arm skin with 2% DPC. Patients, a majority of them female, were diagnosed with alopecia areata, totalis or universalis.

The CDR3 consists of 16 residues. The germline V gene has CDR1 SGHVS and CDR2 FNYEAQ. The ends lost 5 bases at V and 8 bases at J; junction bases unmatched: 11. Separate cDNA molecules received unique molecular identifiers, which the library attached to them. MiXCR, applied by TCRdb to the RACE reads, yields one record per CDR3 protein. This sample has about 49,000 distinct CDR3 sequences, with about 10% found just once. This clonotype was seen ten or more times. This sample's time point: patch test 1, 2 weeks after DPC sensitization. The treatment is: therapeutic diphenylcyclopropenone sensitization with weekly scalp DPC.

The chain employs TRBV7-6 and TRBJ2-1, with 11 positions matching TRBD2. The TCR comes from a woman aged 50 to 60 with alopecia areata. Some clones in this sample may be carry-over from other donors' samples. This specimen consisted of whole blood, obtained in connection with sensitization to the hapten diphenylcyclopropenone (DPC). The CDR3 region is CASSPRGLAGGYEQFF. DNA of the CDR3: TGTGCCAGCAGCCCCAGAGGGCTAGCGGGAGGCTATGAGCAGTTCTTC.